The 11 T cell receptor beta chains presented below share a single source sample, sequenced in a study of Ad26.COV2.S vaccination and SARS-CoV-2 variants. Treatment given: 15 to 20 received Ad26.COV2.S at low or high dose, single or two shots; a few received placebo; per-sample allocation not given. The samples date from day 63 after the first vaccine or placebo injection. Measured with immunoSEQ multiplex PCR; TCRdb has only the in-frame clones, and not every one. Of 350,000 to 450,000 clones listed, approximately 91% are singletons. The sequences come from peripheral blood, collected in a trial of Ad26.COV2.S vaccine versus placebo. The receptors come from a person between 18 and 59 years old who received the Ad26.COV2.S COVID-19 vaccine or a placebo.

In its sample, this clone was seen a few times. This CDR3 is CASSLGGPGRLAKNIQYF. CDR3 nucleotides: TGTGCCAGCAGCTTAGGGGGCCCGGGACGATTAGCCAAAAACATTCAGTACTTC. This chain connects TRBV7-9 to TRBJ2-4; D might be TRBD1 or TRBD2, each matching 5 bases. The CDR3 sequence is 18 residues long. Germline V gives CDR1 SEHNR, CDR2 FQNEAQ (reference sequence). Trimming stripped 1 base from V and 0 bases from J, with 16 bases between.

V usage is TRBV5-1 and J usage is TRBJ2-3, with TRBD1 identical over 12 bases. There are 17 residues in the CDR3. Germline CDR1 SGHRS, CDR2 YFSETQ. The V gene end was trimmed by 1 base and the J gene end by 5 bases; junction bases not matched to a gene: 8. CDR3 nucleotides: TGCGCCAGCAGCTTGAATCCGGGACAGGGGGCCTTAGATACGCAGTATTTT. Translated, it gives CASSLNPGQGALDTQYF.

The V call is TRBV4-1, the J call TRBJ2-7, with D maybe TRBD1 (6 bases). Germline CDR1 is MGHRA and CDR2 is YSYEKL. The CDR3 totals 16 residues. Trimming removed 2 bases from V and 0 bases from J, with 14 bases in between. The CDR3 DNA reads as TGCGCCAGCAGCCAACCCGGACAGCTGAGCTCCTACGAGCAGTACTTC. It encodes CASSQPGQLSSYEQYF.

CDR3 loop: CASSPQKQTEAFF. DNA of the CDR3: TGTGCCAGCTCACCACAGAAGCAGACTGAAGCTTTCTTT. V is TRBV18 and J is TRBJ1-1; D is undetermined. The CDR3 covers 13 residues. The V and J ends lost 1 base and 5 bases respectively, with 8 bases between them. Looked up from germline, CDR1 is KGHSH and CDR2 is LQKENI.

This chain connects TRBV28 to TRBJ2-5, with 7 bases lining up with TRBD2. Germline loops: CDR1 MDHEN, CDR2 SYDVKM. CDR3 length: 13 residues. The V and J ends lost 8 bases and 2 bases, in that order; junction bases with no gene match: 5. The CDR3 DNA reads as TGTGCCAGCGACAAGCGGGATCAAGAGACCCAGTACTTC. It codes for CASDKRDQETQYF.

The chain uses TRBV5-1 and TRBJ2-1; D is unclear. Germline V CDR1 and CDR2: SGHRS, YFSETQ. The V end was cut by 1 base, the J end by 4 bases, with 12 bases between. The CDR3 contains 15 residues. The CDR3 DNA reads TGCGCCAGCAGCTTGTCCGGCGTTATTTACAATGAGCAGTTCTTC. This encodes CASSLSGVIYNEQFF.

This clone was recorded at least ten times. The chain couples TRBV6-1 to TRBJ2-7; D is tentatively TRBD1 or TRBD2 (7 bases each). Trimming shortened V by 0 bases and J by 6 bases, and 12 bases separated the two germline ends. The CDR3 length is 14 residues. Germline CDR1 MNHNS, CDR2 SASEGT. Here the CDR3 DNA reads TGTGCCAGCAGTGAAGCAGGGGGCGGGAGCGAGCAGTACTTC. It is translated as CASSEAGGGSEQYF.

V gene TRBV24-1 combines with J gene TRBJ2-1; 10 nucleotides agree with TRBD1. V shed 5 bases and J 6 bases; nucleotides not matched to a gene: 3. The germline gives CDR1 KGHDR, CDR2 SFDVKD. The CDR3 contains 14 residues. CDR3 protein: CATSGQGASNEQFF. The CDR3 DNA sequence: TGTGCCACCAGTGGACAGGGGGCGAGCAATGAGCAGTTCTTC.

CDR3 protein: CASSLVENTQYF. In DNA form, the CDR3 reads TGTGCCAGCAGCTTGGTTGAAAATACGCAGTATTTT. The chain is built from TRBV5-6 and TRBJ2-3; D gene ambiguous. Trimming cost V 0 bases and J 7 bases, with 6 bases left between them. Germline values: CDR1 SGHDT, CDR2 YYEEEE. This CDR3 is built from 12 residues. Full variable domain (remainder filled in from reference TRBV5-6 and TRBJ2-3): DAGVTQSPTHLIKTRGQQVTLRCSPKSGHDTVSWYQQALGQGPQFIFQYYEEEERQRGNFPDRFSGHQFPNYSSELNVNALLLGDSALYLCASSLVENTQYFGPGTRLTVL.

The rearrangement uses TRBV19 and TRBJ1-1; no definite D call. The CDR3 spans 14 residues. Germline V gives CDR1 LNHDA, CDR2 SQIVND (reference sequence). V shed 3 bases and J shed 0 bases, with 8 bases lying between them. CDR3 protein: CASSIRGMNTEAFF. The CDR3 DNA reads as TGTGCCAGTAGTATCCGGGGTATGAACACTGAAGCTTTCTTT.

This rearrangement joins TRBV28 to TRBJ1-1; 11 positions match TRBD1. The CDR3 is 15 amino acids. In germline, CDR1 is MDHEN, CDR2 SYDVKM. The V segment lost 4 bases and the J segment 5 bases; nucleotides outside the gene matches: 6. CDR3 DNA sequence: TGTGCCAGCAGTTCTTCCGGGACAGGGGGGACTGAAGCTTTCTTT. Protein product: CASSSSGTGGTEAFF.